The next 11 T cell receptor beta chains were all read from a single sample in a study of blood T cell repertoires in COVID-19. Using immunoSEQ multiplex PCR, the repertoire was profiled, and TCRdb retains in-frame clones only, with some absent. The sample lists some 240,000 clones, about 79% seen once, with approximately 9.4% in the top ten. The sequencing input was peripheral blood. Receptors were obtained from a woman older than 75 with acute or convalescent COVID-19.

This clone was seen at least ten times. The gene calls are TRBV9 and TRBJ2-6, with no clear D. CDR3 length: 18 amino acids. V gave up 0 bases and J gave up 0 bases, with 13 bases separating them. Germline CDR1 SGDLS, CDR2 YYNGEE. The CDR3 DNA reads TGTGCCAGCAGCGTAGATCAGCGCCTTTCCTCTGGGGCCAACGTCCTGACTTTC. Its translation: CASSVDQRLSSGANVLTF. The variable domain in full, with the rest retrieved from reference TRBV9 and TRBJ2-6, is DSGVTQTPKHLITATGQRVTLRCSPRSGDLSVYWYQQSLDQGLQFLIQYYNGEERAKGNILERFSAQQFPDLHSELNLSSLELGDSALYFCASSVDQRLSSGANVLTFGAGSRLTVL.

This clone has only one observation. The CDR3 coding sequence is TGTGCCTGGCATGACAGGGGGCTTGGCGGGGAGCTGTTTTTT. It specifies CAWHDRGLGGELFF. The chain couples TRBV30 to TRBJ2-2; 10 nucleotides line up with TRBD1. Trimming removed 5 bases from V and 7 bases from J; junction bases left unmatched: 7. CDR1 and CDR2 from the germline V gene are GTSNPN and SVGIG (reference sequence). This CDR3 comprises 14 residues.

The chain recombines TRBV9 with TRBJ2-7; 10 bases align to TRBD2. Trimming at V came to 5 bases and at J to 3 bases, leaving 11 bases not matched to a gene. The CDR3 is 16 amino acids. CDR1 SGDLS and CDR2 YYNGEE come from the germline V gene. CDR3 region: CASSPRGSGGFYEQYF. The DNA for the CDR3 is TGTGCCAGCAGTCCGCGGGGTAGCGGGGGGTTCTACGAGCAGTACTTC. The whole variable domain, remainder taken from reference TRBV9 and TRBJ2-7, is DSGVTQTPKHLITATGQRVTLRCSPRSGDLSVYWYQQSLDQGLQFLIQYYNGEERAKGNILERFSAQQFPDLHSELNLSSLELGDSALYFCASSPRGSGGFYEQYFGPGTRLTVT.

This chain connects TRBV2 to TRBJ1-5; D remains ambiguous. Germline V gene lookup returns CDR1 SNHLY and CDR2 FYNNEI. The CDR3 runs to 17 residues. The V end was cut by 4 bases, the J end by 1 base, with 17 bases between. The CDR3 loop reads CASSVEGSVGSNQPQHF. The CDR3 DNA reads TGTGCCAGCAGTGTTGAAGGGAGCGTAGGAAGCAATCAGCCCCAGCATTTT.

This chain uses TRBV18 with TRBJ2-7; 8 nucleotides align to TRBD1. The ends lost 3 bases at V and 2 bases at J; junction bases unmatched: 6. The CDR3 spans 15 residues. From germline, CDR1 is KGHSH and CDR2 LQKENI. The CDR3 DNA reads as TGTGCCAGCTCACCCTACCGGGACAGGACCTACGAGCAGTACTTC. This sequence encodes CASSPYRDRTYEQYF.

The V and J genes are TRBV12-3 or TRBV12-4 and TRBJ1-1, with TRBD1 as a possible D gene (5 bases). V was clipped by 5 bases and J by 8 bases, with 12 bases between them. This CDR3 is built from 12 residues. This chain's CDR3 is CASSIRQTEAFF. The CDR3 coding sequence is TGTGCCAGCAGTATACGACAGACCGAAGCTTTCTTT.

The chain recombines TRBV28 with TRBJ2-6; D is ambiguous. The CDR3 length is 12 residues. CDR1 MDHEN and CDR2 SYDVKM come from the germline V gene. V lost 10 bases and J lost 0, with 4 bases in between. CDR3 sequence reads: CATFSGANVLTF. Here the CDR3 DNA reads TGTGCCACCTTCTCTGGGGCCAACGTCCTGACTTTC.

The chain combines TRBV13 with TRBJ2-7; D is unresolved. The CDR3 has 13 amino acids. Trimming shortened V by 1 base and J by 5 bases, and 9 bases separated the two germline ends. Germline values: CDR1 PRHDT, CDR2 FYEKMQ (reference sequence). The CDR3 sequence: CASSLAPLHEQYF. CDR3 sequence (DNA): TGTGCCAGCAGCTTAGCCCCCCTCCACGAGCAGTACTTC.

The V and J genes are TRBV28 and TRBJ2-7; 7 positions match TRBD1. CDR3 length: 14 residues. Germline assignment: CDR1 MDHEN and CDR2 SYDVKM. V was pared by 5 bases and J by 5 bases, with 9 bases of the junction left unmatched. The CDR3 reads CASSLAQGINEQYF. DNA of the CDR3: TGTGCCAGCAGTCTGGCACAGGGGATCAACGAGCAGTACTTC.

The chain couples TRBV30 to TRBJ1-1; 8 bases align to TRBD1. The length of the CDR3 is 12 residues. V dropped 5 bases and J dropped 1; count of bases not matched to a gene: 0. Looked up from germline, CDR1 is GTSNPN and CDR2 is SVGIG (reference sequence). CDR3 sequence: CAWGTGNTEAFF. The CDR3, as DNA: TGTGCCTGGGGGACAGGGAACACTGAAGCTTTCTTT.

The chain joins TRBV28 to TRBJ2-5, with D perhaps TRBD1 (5 bases). The CDR3 is 15 amino acids. Per the germline V gene, CDR1 is MDHEN and CDR2 is SYDVKM. The ends were cut back, 3 bases at V and 0 bases at J, with 11 bases in the middle. CDR3 sequence reads: CASSLDNRYQETQYF. DNA of the CDR3: TGTGCCAGCAGTTTGGACAACCGGTACCAAGAGACCCAGTACTTC. The full variable domain, rest sourced from reference TRBV28 and TRBJ2-5, is DVKVTQSSRYLVKRTGEKVFLECVQDMDHENMFWYRQDPGLGLRLIYFSYDVKMKEKGDIPEGYSVSREKKERFSLILESASTNQTSMYLCASSLDNRYQETQYFGPGTRLLVL.